This T cell receptor (beta chain) was identified in a study of blood T cell repertoires in COVID-19. In the study overall: Material from acute and convalescent COVID-19 was sourced from the United States, Italy and Spain. Sample material is recorded as cDNA or gDNA derived from T cells, B-cell-depleted T cells, or PBMCs.

Between the trimmed V and J ends, which lost 7 bases and 3 bases, there was a span of 12 bases. Germline V gives CDR1 SGHTA, CDR2 FQGNSA. This CDR3 spans 13 amino acids. In the original analysis: Amplification of reference gene primers was used by the study to estimate nucleated cell counts. Assay: immunoSEQ multiplex PCR; the TCRdb copy retains only in-frame clones and omits some. That table is the source of V, J and clone size, and D and trimming were worked out from the DNA. This table has 250,000 or so clones, about 90% appearing once. The receptor's source is a man aged 18 to 30 with active or convalescent COVID-19. The specimen sequenced was peripheral blood. The V call is TRBV7-2, the J call TRBJ1-2; the D gene is possibly TRBD1 (6 bases). The CDR3 region is CASTLGGDYGYTF. In DNA form, the CDR3 reads TGTGCCAGCACCCTAGGGGGGGACTATGGCTACACCTTC.